A single sample is the source of the 18 T cell receptor beta chains below, sequenced in a study of shared clonotypes between healthy human individuals. This table comes from immunoSEQ multiplex PCR, and its TCRdb copy is limited to in-frame clones, with some not included. The sample gives 550,000 to 750,000 clones, about 90% of which show up once; about 24% is in the top ten. As defined, naive CD8 cells were CD45RO-negative and positively selected for CCR7, with terminally differentiated effector memory CD45RA+ cells excluded. The sequenced material came from naive CD8+ T cells sorted from blood. Receptors originate from a man aged 30-40 years in good health.

The rearrangement joins TRBV5-6 to TRBJ2-5; D ambiguous. Germline-derived CDR1 and CDR2 are SGHDT and YYEEEE. CDR3 size: 14 residues. V lost 0 bases to trimming and J lost 0 bases, with 6 bases between them. Here the CDR3 DNA reads TGTGCCAGCAGCTTGGGGCAGGACCAAGAGACCCAGTACTTC. Its protein product is CASSLGQDQETQYF.

The chain combines TRBV6-5 with TRBJ2-5; D remains unclear. This CDR3 spans 12 amino acids. Germline V lookup: CDR1 MNHEY, CDR2 SVGAGI. V was clipped by 8 bases and J by 4 bases, with 11 bases between them. Here the CDR3 reads CASPIGSETQYF. The DNA for the CDR3 is TGTGCCAGCCCGATCGGTTCAGAGACCCAGTACTTC.

V gene TRBV7-9 combines with J gene TRBJ2-2, with D tentatively TRBD1 (6 bases). Germline assignment: CDR1 SEHNR and CDR2 FQNEAQ (reference sequence). The CDR3 is made up of 13 amino acids. Trimming left V 4 bases short and J 7 bases short, with 10 bases between. The CDR3 coding sequence is TGTGCCAGCAGCTCAGGGGCAAACGGGGAGCTGTTTTTT. It encodes CASSSGANGELFF.

This clone was recorded once. The chain recombines TRBV29-1 with TRBJ2-1, with TRBD2 matching over 10 bases. The CDR3 loop spans 12 amino acids. Losses at the gene ends were 7 bases for V and 8 bases for J; bases not matched to a gene: 5. Germline V gene sequence: CDR1 SQVTM, CDR2 ANQGSEA. CDR3 amino acids: CSGLAGVDEQFF. The CDR3 region has the DNA TGCAGCGGGCTAGCGGGAGTAGATGAGCAGTTCTTC.

This clone was recorded once. V and J are TRBV4-1 and TRBJ2-3; 9 bases are a match to TRBD1. CDR3 size: 16 residues. V lost 3 bases, J lost 2 bases, and 6 bases stayed unmatched. The V gene's germline CDR1 is MGHRA and CDR2 YSYEKL. CDR3 sequence: CASSQSTGGLTDTQYF. CDR3 DNA: TGCGCCAGCAGCCAGTCAACAGGGGGCCTCACAGATACGCAGTATTTT.

The chain employs TRBV7-9 and TRBJ2-5; the D gene is possibly TRBD2 (6 bases). This CDR3 has 17 residues. V shed 5 bases and J shed 5 bases, with 24 bases lying between them. CDR1 is SEHNR, CDR2 FQNEAQ, per germline (reference sequence). The CDR3: CASSLLGAGPGGETQYF. In DNA form, the CDR3 reads TGTGCCAGCAGCCTGCTTGGGGCAGGCCCTGGGGGGGAGACCCAGTACTTC. The variable domain in full, completed from reference TRBV7-9 and TRBJ2-5, reads DTGVSQNPRHKITKRGQNVTFRCDPISEHNRLYWYRQTLGQGPEFLTYFQNEAQLEKSRLLSDRFSAERPKGSFSTLEIQRTEQGDSAMYLCASSLLGAGPGGETQYFGPGTRLLVL.

The V and J genes are TRBV7-2 and TRBJ2-7, with a tentative D call TRBD2 (5 bases). The CDR3 covers 14 residues. The V end lost 1 base, the J end lost 3 bases, and 10 bases lay between the germline ends. The germline gives CDR1 SGHTA, CDR2 FQGNSA. The CDR3 reads CASSLGGPHYEQYF. Written as DNA, the CDR3 is TGTGCCAGCAGCTTAGGCGGGCCTCACTACGAGCAGTACTTC. Using reference TRBV7-2 and TRBJ2-7 for the parts outside the CDR3, the full variable domain is GAGVSQSPSNKVTEKGKDVELRCDPISGHTALYWYRQSLGQGLEFLIYFQGNSAPDKSGLPSDRFSAERTGGSVSTLTIQRTQQEDSAVYLCASSLGGPHYEQYFGPGTRLTVT.

The chain employs TRBV27 and TRBJ2-7; 7 nucleotides match TRBD1. CDR1 MNHEY and CDR2 SMNVEV come from the germline V gene (reference sequence). V lost 3 bases, J lost 4 bases, and 6 bases stayed unmatched. The CDR3 is made up of 14 amino acids. The CDR3 DNA sequence: TGTGCCAGCAGTTTGTCCCGGGACAGTTACGAGCAGTACTTC. Translated, it gives CASSLSRDSYEQYF.

This clone was found a few times. The CDR3 loop is CASSSGDRGSYEQYF. In DNA form, the CDR3 reads TGTGCCAGCAGCTCCGGAGACAGGGGCTCCTACGAGCAGTACTTC. The J gene is TRBJ2-7, the V gene TRBV13, with 8 nucleotides matching TRBD1. V lost 4 bases and J lost 0; bases outside the gene matches: 5. The V gene's germline CDR1 is PRHDT and CDR2 FYEKMQ (reference sequence). This CDR3 has 15 amino acids.

V usage is TRBV4-3 and J usage is TRBJ2-1; 8 nucleotides align to TRBD1. With V trimmed by 1 base and J by 8 bases, 4 bases remained unmatched. CDR1 and CDR2 (germline): LGHNA, YSLEER. The CDR3 contains 14 residues. This chain's CDR3 is CASSQGTGGYEQFF. The DNA of the CDR3 is TGCGCCAGCAGCCAAGGAACAGGGGGTTATGAGCAGTTCTTC.

The chain has TRBV27 and TRBJ2-6; 10 bases match TRBD1. The V gene end was trimmed by 5 bases and the J gene end by 1 base; junction bases not matched to a gene: 5. This CDR3 has 17 residues. Germline CDR1 and CDR2: MNHEY and SMNVEV (reference sequence). The CDR3 sequence is CASSTDRGPSGANVLTF. The CDR3 DNA follows: TGTGCCAGCAGTACCGACAGGGGGCCGTCTGGGGCCAACGTCCTGACTTTC. The whole variable domain, filled in from reference TRBV27 and TRBJ2-6, reads EAQVTQNPRYLITVTGKKLTVTCSQNMNHEYMSWYRQDPGLGLRQIYYSMNVEVTDKGDVPEGYKVSRKEKRNFPLILESPSPNQTSLYFCASSTDRGPSGANVLTFGAGSRLTVL.

The V gene is TRBV7-9, the J gene TRBJ2-7; 8 nucleotides match TRBD1. Trimming took 4 bases from V and 3 from J; bases not matched to a gene: 8. The CDR3 consists of 15 residues. From germline, CDR1 is SEHNR and CDR2 FQNEAQ (reference sequence). The CDR3, as DNA: TGTGCCAGCAGCTCCACCGGGACAGGAGGCTACGAGCAGTACTTC. Translation: CASSSTGTGGYEQYF.

This sequence joins TRBV6-5 and TRBJ2-7, with D possibly matching TRBD2 (5 bases). V lost 6 bases to trimming and J lost 0 bases, with 15 bases between them. The CDR3 runs to 15 residues. CDR1 and CDR2 (germline): MNHEY, SVGAGI. The CDR3 DNA follows: TGTGCCAGCAGCAGGTGGCGGGTCAGCTCCTACGAGCAGTACTTC. Amino acid sequence: CASSRWRVSSYEQYF.

V is TRBV25-1 and J is TRBJ2-2; 9 bases are shared with TRBD1. Trimming took 6 bases from V and 4 from J; bases not matched to a gene: 3. The CDR3 contains 14 residues. Germline V gene sequence: CDR1 MGHDK, CDR2 SYGVNS. The CDR3 here is CASRGQGFTGELFF. The DNA of the CDR3 is TGTGCCAGCAGGGGACAGGGTTTCACCGGGGAGCTGTTTTTT.

J is TRBJ2-7 and V is TRBV15, with no clear D. V was trimmed by 2 bases and J by 3 bases, leaving 11 bases between them. The CDR3 is 14 residues long. Germline CDR1 and CDR2: LNHNV and YYDKDF (reference sequence). The CDR3 bases are TGTGCCACCAGCAGACCATCACGAGACTACGAGCAGTACTTC. Translated: CATSRPSRDYEQYF. Full variable domain (rest looked up from reference TRBV15 and TRBJ2-7): DAMVIQNPRYQVTQFGKPVTLSCSQTLNHNVMYWYQQKSSQAPKLLFHYYDKDFNNEADTPDNFQSRRPNTSFCFLDIRSPGLGDTAMYLCATSRPSRDYEQYFGPGTRLTVT.

The rearrangement uses TRBV10-3 and TRBJ2-7, with D possibly TRBD1 on 5 matching bases. Trimming stripped 3 bases from V and 1 base from J, with 16 bases between. From germline, CDR1 is ENHRY and CDR2 SYGVKD. CDR3 length: 16 residues. CDR3 amino acids: CAISENMAGRSYEQYF. CDR3 DNA: TGTGCCATCAGTGAAAATATGGCAGGGCGGTCCTACGAGCAGTACTTC.

This clone was observed once. The chain carries TRBV28 and TRBJ2-1; possible D gene TRBD2, 6 bases. The CDR3 has 16 residues. Germline lookup yields CDR1 MDHEN and CDR2 SYDVKM. The V and J ends lost 6 bases and 10 bases respectively, with 25 bases between them. CDR3 loop: CASRPLGGGGFGEQFF. CDR3 DNA sequence: TGTGCCAGCAGGCCCCTGGGGGGAGGAGGTTTTGGGGAGCAGTTCTTC.

The chain links TRBV7-2 to TRBJ2-1; perhaps TRBD2 as D (6 bases). The CDR3 runs to 14 residues. V dropped 1 base and J dropped 5 bases, with 9 bases sitting between them. Per germline, CDR1 SGHTA and CDR2 FQGNSA. The CDR3 here is CASSLVPGDNEQFF. CDR3 coding DNA: TGTGCCAGCAGCTTAGTGCCGGGAGACAATGAGCAGTTCTTC.